The T cell receptor beta chain described here comes from a study of blood T cell repertoires in COVID-19. Study background: Acute-phase and convalescent COVID-19 samples originated in the United States, Italy and Spain.

One Seattle source followed patients from active infection through their disease course. Original handling: Estimated nucleated cell counts came from reference gene primer amplification. Clones were read by immunoSEQ multiplex PCR, and TCRdb kept only the in-frame ones, dropping some. The V and J calls and the clone size are those of that table, but D and trimming were determined from the DNA. The sample consists of 200,000 to 300,000 clones, around nine tenths of them appearing once. The CDR3 consists of 15 residues. Germline trimming cut 3 bases from V and 1 base from J; bases unmatched to any gene: 4. Germline CDR1 is LGHNA and CDR2 is YNFKEQ.

J is TRBJ1-1 and V is TRBV4-2; 8 nucleotides agree with TRBD1. Sequencing was carried out using peripheral blood. This receptor was obtained from a man aged 25-45 years with COVID-19, enrolled during active disease. The CDR3 DNA reads as TGTGCCAGCAGCCATTACACAGGGGGGAACACTGAAGCTTTCTTT. It specifies CASSHYTGGNTEAFF.